A single sample is the source of the 19 T cell receptor beta chains below, sequenced in a study of blood T cell repertoires in COVID-19. Data came from immunoSEQ multiplex PCR; TCRdb stores just in-frame clones and leaves some out. Of about 87,000 clones listed, over 75% are singletons. The sequencing sample was made of peripheral blood. Receptors originate from an older woman with acute or convalescent COVID-19.

J is TRBJ2-5 and V is TRBV5-6; no definite D call. V lost 3 bases and J 4 bases, leaving 13 bases between the germline ends. The CDR3 totals 14 residues. Germline CDR1 SGHDT, CDR2 YYEEEE. CDR3 sequence: CASSYMSQLETQYF. CDR3 DNA sequence: TGTGCCAGCAGCTATATGTCACAGCTAGAGACCCAGTACTTC.

The chain has TRBV18 and TRBJ1-1; D perhaps matches TRBD1 (6 bases). The CDR3 loop spans 13 amino acids. Per germline, CDR1 KGHSH and CDR2 LQKENI. Trimming removed 7 bases from V and 1 base from J, with 10 bases in between. CDR3 nucleotides: TGTGCCAGCTTGGTGGACAGGAACACTGAAGCTTTCTTT. This gives the protein CASLVDRNTEAFF.

This clone was picked up many times. This sequence joins TRBV5-6 and TRBJ2-1; 9 bases line up with TRBD1. The CDR3 spans 17 residues. Germline assignment: CDR1 SGHDT and CDR2 YYEEEE. The junction had 8 bases not matched to a gene; V was cut back by 4 bases and J by 0 bases. The CDR3 DNA reads as TGTGCCAGCAGCCCCACAGGGGGCTCCCTCTCCTACAATGAGCAGTTCTTC. Protein: CASSPTGGSLSYNEQFF.

The chain combines TRBV28 with TRBJ2-1; unclear D gene. CDR3 size: 11 residues. Trimming pared 10 bases from V and 11 bases from J, leaving 15 bases between. CDR1 MDHEN and CDR2 SYDVKM come from the germline V gene. The CDR3 reads CATSQDIKQFF. CDR3 DNA sequence: TGTGCCACCAGCCAGGATATCAAGCAGTTCTTC.

The chain combines TRBV29-1 with TRBJ1-1; D ambiguous. The CDR3 length is 12 residues. CDR1 and CDR2 (germline): SQVTM, ANQGSEA. V was pared by 4 bases and J by 1 base, with 7 bases between. This chain's CDR3 is CSVVPGNTEAFF. Here the CDR3 DNA reads TGCAGCGTTGTCCCGGGGAACACTGAAGCTTTCTTT.

The chain is built from TRBV6-1 and TRBJ2-7, with D tentatively TRBD1 (6 bases). The CDR3 is 16 amino acids. The V and J ends lost 3 bases and 4 bases respectively, with 19 bases between them. CDR1 MNHNS and CDR2 SASEGT come from the germline V gene. The CDR3: CASSDSWAGDPYEQYF. The CDR3 nucleotides are TGTGCCAGCAGTGATAGTTGGGCAGGGGACCCATACGAGCAGTACTTC.

The chain uses TRBV19 and TRBJ1-1, with D possibly being TRBD1 (6 bases). The CDR3 length is 12 residues. V shed 4 bases and J shed 5 bases, with 8 bases lying between them. Looked up from germline, CDR1 is LNHDA and CDR2 is SQIVND (reference sequence). The CDR3 spells CASSRQGTEAFF. The CDR3 DNA is TGTGCCAGTAGTAGGCAGGGGACTGAAGCTTTCTTT.

J is TRBJ2-7 and V is TRBV10-3, with D unresolved. CDR3 length equals 14 residues. Between the trimmed V and J ends, which lost 8 bases and 6 bases, there was a span of 20 bases. Looked up from germline, CDR1 is ENHRY and CDR2 is SYGVKD. CDR3 nucleotides: TGTGCCATCTTAGATAAGCTTAACACGGGCGAGCAGTACTTC. This encodes CAILDKLNTGEQYF.

This chain uses TRBV7-9 with TRBJ2-1; 15 positions agree with TRBD2. The V gene's germline CDR1 is SEHNR and CDR2 FQNEAQ (reference sequence). This CDR3 is built from 18 residues. V lost 4 bases to trimming and J lost 5 bases; unmatched junction nucleotides: 9. CDR3 amino acids: CASSWIGTSGGRHNEQFF. The CDR3 DNA follows: TGTGCCAGCAGCTGGATCGGGACTAGCGGGGGGCGGCACAATGAGCAGTTCTTC.

The CDR3, as DNA: TGTGCCAGCAGCTTAGCGTCCTTCTATGGCTACACCTTC. It yields the protein CASSLASFYGYTF. This chain connects TRBV7-9 to TRBJ1-2; D gene uncertain. Germline V gives CDR1 SEHNR, CDR2 FQNEAQ (reference sequence). Trimming took 0 bases from V and 4 from J, leaving 6 bases between them. The CDR3 is made up of 13 amino acids.

This chain connects TRBV9 to TRBJ1-1; 7 bases agree with TRBD1. The CDR3 runs 14 residues. Germline CDR1 SGDLS, CDR2 YYNGEE. V shed 3 bases, J shed 4 bases, and the junction held 6 bases outside the gene matches. This CDR3 is CASSEMTGLTEAFF. CDR3 DNA sequence: TGTGCCAGCAGCGAAATGACAGGGCTCACTGAAGCTTTCTTT. The full variable domain, rest sourced from reference TRBV9 and TRBJ1-1, is DSGVTQTPKHLITATGQRVTLRCSPRSGDLSVYWYQQSLDQGLQFLIQYYNGEERAKGNILERFSAQQFPDLHSELNLSSLELGDSALYFCASSEMTGLTEAFFGQGTRLTVV.

J is TRBJ2-1 and V is TRBV6-5; 7 bases match TRBD1. V shed 5 bases and J 3 bases; nucleotides not matched to a gene: 7. The CDR3 runs 15 residues. CDR1 is MNHEY, CDR2 SVGAGI, per germline. The CDR3 region is CASSPTGSDYNEQFF. CDR3 nucleotide sequence: TGTGCCAGCAGTCCGACAGGGTCCGACTACAATGAGCAGTTCTTC.

The gene calls are TRBV11-2 and TRBJ1-5; D may be TRBD1 (5 bases). Per the germline V gene, CDR1 is SGHAT and CDR2 is FQNNGV. The CDR3 has 13 residues. Trimming took off 6 bases at V and 7 bases at J, with 13 bases between the two ends. CDR3 sequence reads: CASSPVGGQPQHF. CDR3 nucleotide sequence: TGTGCCAGCAGTCCGGTGGGGGGACAGCCCCAGCATTTT.

The rearrangement links TRBV5-1 to TRBJ1-2, with 8 bases that match TRBD1. Germline V gene data show CDR1 as SGHRS and CDR2 as YFSETQ. CDR3 length equals 15 residues. J lost 4 bases, V lost 2 bases, and 7 bases had no gene match. CDR3: CASSLNAGGTYGYTF. The DNA for the CDR3 is TGCGCCAGCAGCTTAAATGCAGGGGGCACCTATGGCTACACCTTC.

The genes are TRBV3-1 (or the pseudogene TRBV3-2) and TRBJ1-3; a possible D gene is TRBD1 (5 bases). V was shortened by 1 base and J by 7 bases, with 11 bases between the two germline ends. CDR3 length: 14 amino acids. Germline CDR1 and CDR2: LGHDT and YNNKEL (reference sequence). The CDR3 bases are TGTGCCAGCAGCCAAGTTTCGGGGGTGAACACCATATATTTT. It is translated as CASSQVSGVNTIYF.

The V call is TRBV18, the J call TRBJ1-3; D not resolved. The germline V and J ends were trimmed by 0 bases and 4 bases, with 10 bases remaining between them. Germline CDR1 is KGHSH and CDR2 is LQKENI. The CDR3 extends over 15 amino acids. The CDR3 DNA follows: TGTGCCAGCTCACCACCTACAGATTGGGGAAACACCATATATTTT. It is translated as CASSPPTDWGNTIYF. The variable domain in full, with the rest retrieved from reference TRBV18 and TRBJ1-3, is NAGVMQNPRHLVRRRGQEARLRCSPMKGHSHVYWYRQLPEEGLKFMVYLQKENIIDESGMPKERFSAEFPKEGPSILRIQQVVRGDSAAYFCASSPPTDWGNTIYFGEGSWLTVV.

The sample holds one count of this clone. V is TRBV6-5 and J is TRBJ1-1; 7 bases match TRBD1. The trim removed 4 bases at V and 2 bases at J, leaving 7 bases unmatched. CDR1 is MNHEY, CDR2 SVGAGI, per germline. The CDR3 length is 15 residues. In DNA, the CDR3 is TGTGCCAGCAGTTTCTCCTACAGGGGAAACACTGAAGCTTTCTTT. Translating gives CASSFSYRGNTEAFF.

This clone has only a few counts. The V gene is TRBV9, the J gene TRBJ1-1; D uncertain. The CDR3 consists of 14 residues. V lost 1 base, J lost 1 base, and 8 bases lay in between. Germline loops: CDR1 SGDLS, CDR2 YYNGEE. The CDR3 region is CASSVPSGNTEAFF. As DNA, the CDR3 is TGTGCCAGCAGCGTACCCAGCGGGAACACTGAAGCTTTCTTT.

The rearrangement uses TRBV2 and TRBJ1-5; no reliable D call. This CDR3 is 14 amino acids long. Trimming took off 4 bases at V and 4 bases at J, with 11 bases between the two ends. Germline V CDR1 and CDR2: SNHLY, FYNNEI. CDR3 in amino acids: CASSALDGNQPQHF. The DNA of the CDR3 is TGTGCCAGCAGTGCGCTCGACGGGAATCAGCCCCAGCATTTT.